This T cell receptor beta chain was observed in a study of multiple sclerosis patients with progressive multifocal leukoencephalopathy. As for the study in general: Multiple sclerosis patients on natalizumab who never developed PML served as longitudinally sampled controls. Study-wide findings and caveats: Clones expanded at PML were already present before and during natalizumab. Lower normalized Shannon entropy suggested reduced TRB diversity in most PML patients.

The V and J ends lost 0 bases and 5 bases, in that order; junction bases with no gene match: 6. Germline V gives CDR1 LGHNA, CDR2 YSLEER. CDR3 length: 15 amino acids. Notes on this clone: Its antigen remains unidentified. Within the sample, other DNA sequences also encode this same CDR3.

As for time point: before natalizumab initiation. Libraries were prepared by immunoSEQ multiplex PCR; TCRdb keeps only in-frame clonotypes and omits some of them. The table records 30,000 or so clones, about 91% of them present only once. Material for sequencing was PBMCs. This receptor was taken from a human donor with multiple sclerosis. The chain carries TRBV4-3 and TRBJ1-1, with 7 bases lining up with TRBD1. In nucleotides, the CDR3 is TGCGCCAGCAGCCAAGACAAGGGGGCGCGAACTGAAGCTTTCTTT. It codes for CASSQDKGARTEAFF.